These 14 T cell receptor beta chains were sequenced from one sample in a study of blood T cells in healthy people across ages. Next came a second PCR, run for roughly 6 to 11 cycles, which used a sample-barcoded 5' primer along with a J-beta primer mix. TCRdb processed the 5' RACE reads anew with MiXCR; each CDR3 protein has one entry. The profile shows 760,000 or so distinct CDR3 sequences, roughly 25% of them singletons. This sample was shared with a second study, whose subject was T cells of mothers and their children.

Sequenced sample: blood. The receptor source for this set is a boy aged 5 to 17 in good health.

The genes are TRBV7-3 and TRBJ2-7; weak D call: TRBD2 (7 bases). The CDR3 totals 15 residues. Trimming removed 5 bases at V and 0 bases at J, with 14 bases between. Germline assignment: CDR1 SGHTA and CDR2 FQGTGA. In DNA form, the CDR3 reads TGTGCCAGCAGCCCTTCCGGGGGGCCCTCCTACGAGCAGTACTTC. It codes for CASSPSGGPSYEQYF.

The chain carries TRBV28 and TRBJ2-7, with 11 bases fitting TRBD2. V shed 2 bases and J 2 bases; nucleotides not matched to a gene: 14. Germline V lookup: CDR1 MDHEN, CDR2 SYDVKM. This CDR3 is built from 19 residues. The CDR3 here is CASSLKLLAGASLTYEQYF. The CDR3 DNA follows: TGTGCCAGCAGTTTAAAACTACTAGCGGGGGCCTCCCTAACCTACGAGCAGTACTTC.

This clonotype was observed a few times. V usage is TRBV5-1 and J usage is TRBJ2-5; 8 positions agree with TRBD2. V was clipped by 7 bases and J by 0 bases; unmatched bases: 8. This CDR3 region has 15 residues. Looked up from germline, CDR1 is SGHRS and CDR2 is YFSETQ. In DNA, the CDR3 is TGCGCCAGCGGCATGTCGGGAGGGTACCAAGAGACCCAGTACTTC. Translation gives CASGMSGGYQETQYF. The entire variable domain, with the rest obtained from reference TRBV5-1 and TRBJ2-5, is as follows: KAGVTQTPRYLIKTRGQQVTLSCSPISGHRSVSWYQQTPGQGLQFLFEYFSETQRNKGNFPGRFSGRQFSNSRSEMNVSTLELGDSALYLCASGMSGGYQETQYFGPGTRLLVL.

The rearrangement links TRBV20-1 to TRBJ2-5, with 9 bases that match TRBD2. Germline trimming cut 6 bases from V and 1 base from J; bases unmatched to any gene: 3. The germline V gene has CDR1 DFQATT and CDR2 SNEGSKA (reference sequence). This CDR3 contains 13 residues. The CDR3 sequence is CSALSGGQETQYF. In nucleotides, the CDR3 is TGCAGTGCCCTTAGCGGGGGCCAAGAGACCCAGTACTTC.

Notes on this clonotype: One end of the junction is discordant with germline, which a read error may explain. The CDR3 loop reads CASSASTEVFF. The CDR3 DNA follows: TGCGCCAGCAGCGCCTCAACTGAAGTTTTCTTT. V and J are TRBV5-1 and TRBJ1-1; no definite D call. Germline V gives CDR1 SGHRS, CDR2 YFSETQ. The CDR3 spans 11 residues.

The chain employs TRBV28 and TRBJ2-7; 7 nucleotides align to TRBD1. The germline V gene encodes CDR1 MDHEN and CDR2 SYDVKM. After removal of 3 bases from V and 2 bases from J, the junction contained 7 bases not matched to a gene. This CDR3 is 15 amino acids long. CDR3 bases: TGTGCCAGCAGTTTGCGCTCAGGGACAGCCTACGAGCAGTACTTC. This codes for CASSLRSGTAYEQYF. The variable domain in full, completed from reference TRBV28 and TRBJ2-7, reads DVKVTQSSRYLVKRTGEKVFLECVQDMDHENMFWYRQDPGLGLRLIYFSYDVKMKEKGDIPEGYSVSREKKERFSLILESASTNQTSMYLCASSLRSGTAYEQYFGPGTRLTVT.

This clonotype was observed a handful of times. J is TRBJ2-2 and V is TRBV20-1; 8 nucleotides match TRBD2. The germline V gene encodes CDR1 DFQATT and CDR2 SNEGSKA (reference sequence). CDR3 length: 15 residues. Trimming cost V 1 base and J 5 bases; bases outside gene matches: 6. Here the CDR3 reads CSARAGERGTGELFF. DNA for the CDR3: TGCAGTGCTAGAGCCGGGGAGCGGGGGACCGGGGAGCTGTTTTTT.

In this sample, this clonotype turned up a few times. The genes are TRBV20-1 and TRBJ2-3; D ambiguous. Germline V lookup: CDR1 DFQATT, CDR2 SNEGSKA (reference sequence). CDR3 size: 12 residues. Trimming shortened V by 5 bases and J by 0 bases, and 6 bases separated the two germline ends. The CDR3 loop is CSAYGSTDTQYF. CDR3 DNA sequence: TGCAGTGCTTACGGCAGCACAGATACGCAGTATTTT.

In nucleotides, the CDR3 is TGTGCCAGCAGTGCATACAGTGTCAGCAATCAGCCCCAGCATTTT. As protein: CASSAYSVSNQPQHF. The V call is TRBV6-2 or TRBV6-3, the J call TRBJ1-5; the D is unclear. Trimming cost V 5 bases and J 1 base, with 12 bases left between them. Germline assignment: CDR1 MNHEY and CDR2 SVGEGT. CDR3 length: 15 amino acids.

Only a few counts were recorded for this clonotype. The genes are TRBV6-2 or TRBV6-3 and TRBJ2-5; 7 nucleotides match TRBD1. This CDR3 has 14 amino acids. Germline V lookup: CDR1 MNHEY, CDR2 SVGEGT. J gave up 0 bases and V 8 bases, and 6 bases lay outside the gene matches. The CDR3 here is CASETGTYQETQYF. The CDR3 nucleotides read TGTGCCAGCGAGACAGGGACCTACCAAGAGACCCAGTACTTC.

V usage is TRBV9 and J usage is TRBJ2-3; TRBD2 might be the D (7 bases). V was trimmed by 4 bases and J by 3 bases, leaving 18 bases between them. The germline gives CDR1 SGDLS, CDR2 YYNGEE. The CDR3 sequence is 16 residues long. The CDR3 coding sequence is TGTGCCAGCAGCCAGGCAGTTGGGGGGGCAACAGATACGCAGTATTTT. Protein: CASSQAVGGATDTQYF.

The chain carries TRBV29-1 and TRBJ1-1; D is ambiguous. Per the germline V gene, CDR1 is SQVTM and CDR2 is ANQGSEA. CDR3 size: 14 residues. The germline V and J ends were trimmed by 4 bases and 1 base, with 13 bases remaining between them. The CDR3 bases are TGCAGCGTTGCCATTACCCAGGCGAACACTGAAGCTTTCTTT. This encodes CSVAITQANTEAFF.

This clonotype was detected a few times. The CDR3 DNA is TGCGCCAGCAGCTTGGGGCCGGGAGACCAGCAGTTCTTC. Translated: CASSLGPGDQQFF. The V call is TRBV5-1, the J call TRBJ2-5, with D perhaps TRBD2 (6 bases). The DNA matches TRBJ2-1 better at its end, which makes the J call doubtful. The CDR3 has 13 residues. The germline gives CDR1 SGHRS, CDR2 YFSETQ.

This clonotype has a handful of counts. An end of the junction differs from the germline gene, which may be a read error. V is TRBV2 and J is TRBJ2-1; TRBD2 is a possible D gene (6 bases). This CDR3 is 14 amino acids long. Germline values: CDR1 SNHLY, CDR2 FYNNEI. The DNA for the CDR3 is TGTGTCAGCAGTGACGGGGCGGGATTGAATGAGCAGTTCTTC. It encodes CVSSDGAGLNEQFF.